The T cell receptor (beta chain) under discussion was sequenced for a study of regulatory T cells in long-lasting Graves disease. iRepertoire HTBI primers and Arm-PCR of CDR3 regions built TCR beta libraries. Each CDR3 protein is one row after TCRdb ran MiXCR on the multiplex PCR reads. The sample has about 430,000 distinct CDR3 sequences; 21% are singletons. This CDR3 contains 16 residues. V lost 6 bases to trimming and J lost 1 base; unmatched junction nucleotides: 6. CDR1 and CDR2 (germline): SGHAT, FQNNGV. Study conclusions and caveats: TRBV28, TRBJ1-2 and TRBJ2-5 were segments that persistent disease favored. Accuracy may have suffered from the small sample size. Persistent patients had more shared public clonotypes (under 3,000) than new patients (roughly 940).

The sample holds one count of this clonotype. Its target is not known. Time point given: persistent/refractory GD, antithyroid drugs over 5 years with positive TRAb. Making the TCR library involved RNA that had been extracted from PBMCs. Graves' disease diagnoses followed American Thyroid Association guidelines. This specimen was peripheral blood mononuclear cells (PBMCs), taken when the disease was refractory, from a patient treated with antithyroid drugs. This chain uses TRBV11-2 with TRBJ2-3; 11 positions agree with TRBD2. This clonotype originated in a female donor with Graves disease. CDR3 DNA sequence: TGTGCCAGCAGTCCTCCGGGACTAGCGGGCACAGATACGCAGTATTTT. Translating gives CASSPPGLAGTDTQYF.